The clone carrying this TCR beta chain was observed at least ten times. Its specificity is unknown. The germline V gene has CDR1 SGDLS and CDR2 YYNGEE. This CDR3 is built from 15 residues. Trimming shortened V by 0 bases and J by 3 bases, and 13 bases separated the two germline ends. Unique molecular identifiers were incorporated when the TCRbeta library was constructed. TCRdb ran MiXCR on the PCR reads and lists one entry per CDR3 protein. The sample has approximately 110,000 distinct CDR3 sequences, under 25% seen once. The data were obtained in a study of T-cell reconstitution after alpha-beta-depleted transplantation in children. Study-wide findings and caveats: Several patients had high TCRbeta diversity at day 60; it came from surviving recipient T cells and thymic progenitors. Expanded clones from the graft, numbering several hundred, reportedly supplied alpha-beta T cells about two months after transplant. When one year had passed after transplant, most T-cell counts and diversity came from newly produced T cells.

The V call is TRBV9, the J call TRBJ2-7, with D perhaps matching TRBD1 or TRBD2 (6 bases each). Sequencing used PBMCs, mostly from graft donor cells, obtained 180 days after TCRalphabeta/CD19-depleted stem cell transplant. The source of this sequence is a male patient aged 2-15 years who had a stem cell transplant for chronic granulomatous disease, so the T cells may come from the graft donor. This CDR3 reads CASSVAGDKFYEQYF. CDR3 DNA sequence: TGTGCCAGCAGCGTAGCGGGGGACAAGTTCTACGAGCAGTACTTC. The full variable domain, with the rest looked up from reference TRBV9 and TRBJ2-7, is DSGVTQTPKHLITATGQRVTLRCSPRSGDLSVYWYQQSLDQGLQFLIQYYNGEERAKGNILERFSAQQFPDLHSELNLSSLELGDSALYFCASSVAGDKFYEQYFGPGTRLTVT.